The clone carrying this T cell receptor beta chain was seen repeatedly, ten times or more. As yet, its antigen is unknown. This entry is derived from a study of T cell repertoires in cytomegalovirus infection. Overall study context: Public TCR beta signature analysis indicated the presence of both CMV infection and matching HLA type. Study-wide findings and caveats: Dominating the ex vivo response were HLA-C-restricted CMV-specific TCR beta clonotypes. Cumulative frequency (of public TCR beta family members) identified carriers of CMV plus the relevant HLA.

This CDR3 has 15 residues. V shed 4 bases and J shed 0 bases, with 10 bases lying between them. TCRdb itself ran the reads through MiXCR, one entry per CDR3 protein. The sample has about 310,000 distinct CDR3 sequences, roughly a sixth seen once. The sequence came from a human donor in good health (CMV status not recorded). Some clones in this sample may be carry-over from other donors' samples. The sequenced sample consisted of PBMCs. This chain joins TRBV12-3 or TRBV12-4 and TRBJ1-5; D uncertain. CDR3 loop: CASSSPGNSNQPQHF. The CDR3 bases are TGTGCCAGCAGTTCGCCGGGAAATAGCAATCAGCCCCAGCATTTT.